This TCR beta chain was retrieved from a study of blood T cells in healthy people across ages. Whole-study findings and limits: What prevented conclusive comparison of naive and antigen-experienced cells was that PBMCs were unsorted.

There are 14 residues in the CDR3. Between the trimmed V and J ends, which lost 5 bases and 4 bases, there was a span of 16 bases. CDR1 and CDR2 from the germline V gene are DFQATT and SNEGSKA (reference sequence). The sample holds a few counts of this clonotype. Antigen: not known. A second roughly 6 to 11 cycle PCR used barcoded and J-beta primers. TCRdb called the 5' RACE reads again in MiXCR, with one record for every CDR3 protein. Of 850,000 to 1,300,000 distinct CDR3 sequences in the sample, under 45% were seen once. Sequencing was done on a sample of blood. This receptor was obtained from a woman aged 55-70 years in good health. V usage is TRBV20-1 and J usage is TRBJ2-3, with D perhaps matching TRBD1 or TRBD2 (6 bases each). CDR3 sequence reads: CSAPVWGAADTQYF. As DNA, the CDR3 is TGCAGTGCTCCCGTTTGGGGGGCGGCAGATACGCAGTATTTT.